This T cell receptor beta chain comes out of a study of graft-versus-host responses after intestinal transplantation. Clones were read by immunoSEQ multiplex PCR, and TCRdb kept only the in-frame ones, dropping some. The sample holds roughly 70,000 clones; approximately 84% are singletons and the top ten take 0.35% to 0.5%. This clone was counted only a few times. Its target is unknown. The CDR3 contains 15 residues. Germline CDR1 reads SNHLY; CDR2 reads FYNNEI. The V end lost 9 bases, the J end lost 0 bases, and 15 bases lay between the germline ends. The source of this sequence is a human donor who was the organ donor for an intestinal transplant. This specimen was unstimulated CD4+ T cells sorted from spleen or lymph node cells, taken before transplant. V usage is TRBV2 and J usage is TRBJ1-3; tentative D call: TRBD1 (6 bases). CDR3 protein: CASLGPGDSGNTIYF. The CDR3 DNA is TGTGCCAGTCTGGGGCCAGGGGACTCTGGAAACACCATATATTTT.